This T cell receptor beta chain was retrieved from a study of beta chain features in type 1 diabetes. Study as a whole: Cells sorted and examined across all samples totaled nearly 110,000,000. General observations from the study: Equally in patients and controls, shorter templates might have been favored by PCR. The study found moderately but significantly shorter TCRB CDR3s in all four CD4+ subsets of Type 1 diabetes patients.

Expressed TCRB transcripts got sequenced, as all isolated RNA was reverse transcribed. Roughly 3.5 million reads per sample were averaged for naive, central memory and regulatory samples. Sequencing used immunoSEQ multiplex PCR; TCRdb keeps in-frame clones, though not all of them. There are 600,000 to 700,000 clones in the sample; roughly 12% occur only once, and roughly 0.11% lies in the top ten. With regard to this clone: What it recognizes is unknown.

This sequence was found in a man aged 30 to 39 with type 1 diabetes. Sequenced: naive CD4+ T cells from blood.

Written as DNA, the CDR3 is TGTGCCAGCAGCTTGGGGGAGCGGGGAGTCACAGATACGCAGTATTTT. It codes for CASSLGERGVTDTQYF. The chain links TRBV5-4 to TRBJ2-3; 7 nucleotides line up with TRBD2. Trimming removed 0 bases from V and 2 bases from J; junction bases left unmatched: 6. There are 16 residues in the CDR3. Germline-derived CDR1 and CDR2 are SGHNT and YYREEE (reference sequence).